This is a list of T cell receptor beta chains from one sample in a study of cytomegalovirus exposure and HLA in healthy donors. Sequenced by immunoSEQ multiplex PCR; TCRdb stores in-frame clones only, minus some. Of about 140,000 clones in the sample, roughly 80% are singletons; the top ten hold roughly 4%. Sequences were obtained from PBMCs. Receptors originate from a middle-aged woman in good health and CMV-seropositive. Both conserved end residues are part of each CDR3. D genes are given only for firm matches. Size values are once, few and many counts, or a class for expanded clones, and some rows have none.

cdr3_length j_call v_call d_call clone_size cdr3_aa cdr3_nt
16 TRBJ1-1 TRBV7-9 NA NA CASSPEGGPMVTEAFF TGTGCCAGCAGCCCGGAGGGGGGGCCGATGGTCACTGAAGCTTTCTTT
16 TRBJ1-3 TRBV30 TRBD1 NA CAWSNRGTSSGNTIYF TGTGCCTGGAGCAACAGGGGGACAAGCTCTGGAAACACCATATATTTT
15 TRBJ2-3 TRBV5-5 NA few CASSFPGARADTQYF TGTGCCAGCAGCTTTCCTGGGGCTCGGGCAGATACGCAGTATTTT
17 TRBJ1-3 TRBV7-8 NA NA CASSQSNEWSSGNTIYF TGTGCCAGCAGCCAATCAAATGAGTGGAGCTCTGGAAACACCATATATTTT
16 TRBJ2-3 TRBV9 TRBD1 NA CASSVVTGGSTDTQYF TGTGCCAGCAGCGTAGTAACAGGGGGTAGCACAGATACGCAGTATTTT
14 TRBJ2-7 TRBV5-1 TRBD1 NA CASSGKGGAYEQYF TGCGCCAGCAGTGGGAAAGGGGGCGCCTACGAGCAGTACTTC
15 TRBJ2-7 TRBV5-4 NA NA CASSADGVSSYEQYF TGTGCCAGCAGCGCCGACGGGGTCAGCTCCTACGAGCAGTACTTC
14 TRBJ1-2 TRBV4-2 NA NA CASSQETGIAGYTF TGTGCCAGCAGCCAAGAGACAGGTATTGCGGGCTACACCTTC
13 TRBJ2-3 TRBV7-2 NA NA CASRSQGPDTQYF TGTGCCAGCCGCTCACAGGGACCAGATACGCAGTATTTT
14 TRBJ2-4 TRBV30 TRBD2 NA CAWSALGGGDIQYF TGTGCCTGGAGTGCCCTTGGGGGGGGAGACATTCAGTACTTC
14 TRBJ1-1 TRBV5-1 NA few CASSKEGEFGEAFF TGCGCCAGCAGCAAAGAAGGGGAATTCGGTGAAGCTTTCTTT
15 TRBJ2-2 TRBV7-2 NA NA CASSHNRVPTGELFF TGTGCCAGCAGCCATAACAGGGTACCGACCGGGGAGCTGTTTTTT
14 TRBJ2-3 TRBV19 TRBD2 once CASRETSSTDTQYF TGTGCCAGTAGAGAGACTAGCAGCACAGATACGCAGTATTTT
15 TRBJ2-5 TRBV4-2 NA NA CASSWSGAVQETQYF TGTGCCAGCAGCTGGAGCGGAGCTGTCCAAGAGACCCAGTACTTC
14 TRBJ2-7 TRBV4-3 TRBD2 NA CASSRGSGGYEQYF TGCGCCAGCAGCCGGGGTAGCGGGGGCTACGAGCAGTACTTC
15 TRBJ2-1 TRBV10-2 NA NA CASSGEAFTYNEQFF TGCGCCAGCAGCGGCGAGGCGTTTACCTACAATGAGCAGTTCTTC
15 TRBJ2-5 TRBV2 TRBD1 NA CASSEARGLWETQYF TGTGCCAGCAGTGAAGCAAGGGGGCTGTGGGAGACCCAGTACTTC
16 TRBJ1-2 TRBV5-1 NA NA CASSLSPGYPDYGYTF TGCGCCAGCAGCTTGAGTCCGGGATACCCGGACTATGGCTACACCTTC
16 TRBJ1-6 TRBV30 NA few CAWSPLQGVGNSPLHF TGTGCCTGGAGCCCCCTCCAAGGGGTGGGGAATTCACCCCTCCACTTT
15 TRBJ1-3 TRBV6-5 TRBD1 NA CASSLYRGGGNTIYF TGTGCCAGCAGTTTGTACAGGGGTGGTGGAAACACCATATATTTT
15 TRBJ2-1 TRBV4-2 TRBD2 NA CASSRGGRVANEQFF TGTGCCAGCAGCCGGGGGGGGAGGGTCGCCAATGAGCAGTTCTTC
13 TRBJ2-3 TRBV7-8 NA NA CASSLSFSDTQYF TGTGCCAGCAGCTTGAGTTTTTCAGATACGCAGTATTTT
16 TRBJ2-7 TRBV28 TRBD1 NA CASSPGTGSLSYEQYF TGTGCCAGCAGTCCCGGGACAGGGTCTTTAAGTTACGAGCAGTACTTC
12 TRBJ2-3 TRBV6-5 NA NA CASSDIGASEYF TGTGCCAGCAGTGACATAGGGGCCTCTGAGTATTTT
17 TRBJ2-3 TRBV25-1 NA NA CASSERKSGSAADTQYF TGTGCCAGCAGTGAAAGGAAGAGCGGCTCAGCGGCAGATACGCAGTATTTT
13 TRBJ2-1 TRBV5-4 NA few CASSQDSLNEQFF TGTGCCAGCAGCCAGGACAGCCTTAATGAGCAGTTCTTC
15 TRBJ2-3 TRBV19 TRBD2 few CASSNSGEYRDTQYF TGTGCCAGTAGTAATAGCGGGGAATATCGGGATACGCAGTATTTT
13 TRBJ1-5 TRBV29-1 NA few CSVETGSNQPQHF TGCAGCGTTGAAACAGGGAGCAATCAGCCCCAGCATTTT
14 TRBJ1-5 TRBV6-1 TRBD1 NA CASVTGHSNQPQHF TGTGCCAGTGTGACAGGGCATAGCAATCAGCCCCAGCATTTT
14 TRBJ2-7 TRBV30 TRBD2 NA CAWSGGGSSYEQYF TGTGCCTGGAGTGGCGGCGGGAGCTCCTACGAGCAGTACTTC